Each of the 24 T cell receptor beta chains below was sequenced from the same sample in a study of T cell responses to AZD1222 COVID-19 vaccine. The repertoire was sequenced with immunoSEQ multiplex PCR; TCRdb's copy has only in-frame clones and lacks some. The sample shows 250,000 to 300,000 clones, roughly 93% of them seen only once. The material was peripheral blood, obtained 28 days after the second AZD1222 dose. These TCRs come from an adult who received the AZD1222 COVID-19 vaccine.

The gene calls are TRBV28 and TRBJ2-7; 12 bases align to TRBD2. Germline V gene lookup returns CDR1 MDHEN and CDR2 SYDVKM. The J segment lost 3 bases and the V segment lost 6 bases, leaving 3 bases of the junction unmatched. This CDR3 has 14 amino acids. The CDR3 DNA sequence: TGTGCCAGCAGGAAGACTAGCGGGAGCTACGAGCAGTACTTC. This gives the protein CASRKTSGSYEQYF. The whole variable domain, remainder taken from reference TRBV28 and TRBJ2-7, is DVKVTQSSRYLVKRTGEKVFLECVQDMDHENMFWYRQDPGLGLRLIYFSYDVKMKEKGDIPEGYSVSREKKERFSLILESASTNQTSMYLCASRKTSGSYEQYFGPGTRLTVT.

The sample holds a few counts of this clone. The V call is TRBV10-1, the J call TRBJ2-2; no clear D. V lost 3 bases and J 6 bases, leaving 8 bases between the germline ends. The CDR3 extends over 13 amino acids. The germline V gene has CDR1 WNHNN and CDR2 SYGVQD (reference sequence). The DNA for the CDR3 is TGCGCCAGCAGTGATCGGTCCCCCGGGGAGCTGTTTTTT. Residues: CASSDRSPGELFF.

The CDR3 nucleotides read TGTGCCAGCAGCTTAGCGGGTGGCCCCGGGGGCTATGGCTACACCTTC. Its protein product is CASSLAGGPGGYGYTF. V usage is TRBV7-8 and J usage is TRBJ1-2, with D possibly TRBD1 on 5 matching bases. Germline V gene data show CDR1 as SGHVS and CDR2 as FQNEAQ. Trimming stripped 0 bases from V and 4 bases from J, with 15 bases between. The CDR3 loop spans 16 amino acids.

This chain uses TRBV7-2 with TRBJ1-6, with 7 bases fitting TRBD1. Trimming cost V 8 bases and J 9 bases; bases outside gene matches: 13. This CDR3 is 15 amino acids long. Per germline, CDR1 SGHTA and CDR2 FQGNSA. As DNA, the CDR3 is TGTGCCAGCCATACAGGGGCCCCTCCCGGTTCACCCCTCCACTTT. It specifies CASHTGAPPGSPLHF.

The rearrangement links TRBV28 to TRBJ1-2; 8 bases agree with TRBD1. Germline CDR1 reads MDHEN; CDR2 reads SYDVKM. The V gene end was trimmed by 4 bases and the J gene end by 4 bases; junction bases not matched to a gene: 8. This CDR3 is 15 amino acids long. In DNA form, the CDR3 reads TGTGCCAGCAGTTCGACAGGGGCGCAACCCTATGGCTACACCTTC. Translated, it gives CASSSTGAQPYGYTF.

V and J are TRBV4-3 and TRBJ1-5; D is unresolved. The CDR3 is 13 residues long. V lost 3 bases to trimming and J lost 4 bases, with 7 bases between them. Germline CDR1 is LGHNA and CDR2 is YSLEER. The CDR3 loop is CASSQSLNQPQHF. The CDR3 DNA is TGCGCCAGCAGCCAGTCACTTAATCAGCCCCAGCATTTT.

The chain recombines TRBV5-1 with TRBJ2-5, with 7 bases lining up with TRBD2. The CDR3 loop spans 13 amino acids. Germline CDR1 is SGHRS and CDR2 is YFSETQ. After removal of 4 bases from V and 3 bases from J, the junction contained 3 bases not matched to a gene. Written as DNA, the CDR3 is TGCGCCAGCAGCGGGAGGGCCGAAGAGACCCAGTACTTC. Translated: CASSGRAEETQYF.

The V gene is TRBV19, the J gene TRBJ1-2; TRBD1 is a possible D gene (5 bases). Deletions cut 11 bases from V and 5 bases from J, with 12 bases between. Looked up from germline, CDR1 is LNHDA and CDR2 is SQIVND (reference sequence). This CDR3 has 11 amino acids. CDR3 sequence (DNA): TGTGCCTGCTCGACAGTTTATGGCTACACCTTC. It is translated as CACSTVYGYTF.

The rearrangement joins TRBV6-1 to TRBJ1-3; D might be TRBD1 (6 bases). Between the trimmed V and J ends, which lost 4 bases and 0 bases, there was a span of 13 bases. From germline, CDR1 is MNHNS and CDR2 SASEGT. The CDR3 runs 16 residues. CDR3 loop: CASSAGQALSGNTIYF. The CDR3 region has the DNA TGTGCCAGCAGTGCGGGACAAGCCCTCTCTGGAAACACCATATATTTT.

The CDR3 spells CASSSSPSYEQYF. The CDR3 DNA follows: TGTGCCAGCAGCTCCAGCCCCTCCTACGAGCAGTACTTC. This chain joins TRBV5-4 and TRBJ2-7; D gene unclear. V gave up 3 bases and J gave up 0 bases, with 7 bases separating them. Germline loops: CDR1 SGHNT, CDR2 YYREEE (reference sequence). The CDR3 is 13 amino acids.

The chain carries TRBV6-6 and TRBJ2-2, with a weak D call TRBD2 (5 bases). The CDR3 spans 14 residues. V was shortened by 5 bases and J by 3 bases, with 10 bases between the two germline ends. In germline, CDR1 is MNHNY, CDR2 SVGAGI (reference sequence). For the CDR3, the DNA is TGTGCCAGCAGTGTCCTGGGAGACACCGGGGAGCTGTTTTTT. Amino acid sequence: CASSVLGDTGELFF.

The genes are TRBV4-3 and TRBJ2-3, with 11 bases identical to TRBD2. CDR3 size: 14 residues. The junction had 3 bases not matched to a gene; V was cut back by 4 bases and J by 6 bases. From germline, CDR1 is LGHNA and CDR2 YSLEER. For the CDR3, the DNA is TGCGCCAGCAGCCCTAGCGGGAGGAGGGATACGCAGTATTTT. It is translated as CASSPSGRRDTQYF.

This clone was observed once. The V call is TRBV6-5, the J call TRBJ1-3; no reliable D call. The V end was cut by 7 bases, the J end by 0 bases, with 13 bases between. Germline loops: CDR1 MNHEY, CDR2 SVGAGI. The CDR3 is made up of 15 amino acids. The CDR3 region has the DNA TGTGCCAGCAAAGGGAACGGCCTCTCTGGAAACACCATATATTTT. It translates to CASKGNGLSGNTIYF.

The CDR3 region is CASSPGRTTNEKLFF. DNA for the CDR3: TGTGCCAGCTCACCAGGGCGCACAACTAATGAAAAACTGTTTTTT. The rearrangement links TRBV18 to TRBJ1-4; D not certain. The V end lost 2 bases, the J end lost 0 bases, and 7 bases lay between the germline ends. Germline assignment: CDR1 KGHSH and CDR2 LQKENI. The CDR3 has 15 residues.

This clone was counted once. This chain connects TRBV19 to TRBJ1-4; D not resolved. CDR1 is LNHDA and CDR2 is SQIVND in the germline V gene (reference sequence). This CDR3 region has 14 residues. Trimming stripped 4 bases from V and 0 bases from J, with 6 bases between. CDR3: CASSSLATNEKLFF. The CDR3 DNA sequence: TGTGCCAGTAGTAGCCTAGCAACTAATGAAAAACTGTTTTTT.

The chain is built from TRBV28 and TRBJ1-2; D is uncertain. V dropped 11 bases and J dropped 8 bases, with 18 bases sitting between them. This CDR3 region has 12 residues. Germline CDR1 MDHEN, CDR2 SYDVKM. The CDR3 region has the DNA TGTGCCTCCCAAACCAGGCGGTACGGCTACACCTTC. It translates to CASQTRRYGYTF.

This sequence joins TRBV7-9 and TRBJ2-6; no clear D. Germline lookup yields CDR1 SEHNR and CDR2 FQNEAQ (reference sequence). The CDR3 is 14 residues long. V lost 4 bases, J lost 1 base, and 5 bases lay in between. The CDR3 bases are TGTGCCAGCAGCTCCAAGTCTGGGGCCAACGTCCTGACTTTC. It translates to CASSSKSGANVLTF. Full variable domain (outside the CDR3, taken from reference TRBV7-9 and TRBJ2-6): DTGVSQNPRHKITKRGQNVTFRCDPISEHNRLYWYRQTLGQGPEFLTYFQNEAQLEKSRLLSDRFSAERPKGSFSTLEIQRTEQGDSAMYLCASSSKSGANVLTFGAGSRLTVL.

The V gene is TRBV6-1, the J gene TRBJ2-7; D perhaps matches TRBD1 (6 bases). Germline lookup yields CDR1 MNHNS and CDR2 SASEGT. Deletions cut 1 base from V and 3 bases from J, with 10 bases between. CDR3 length: 14 residues. The CDR3: CASSEVDSYYEQYF. CDR3 coding DNA: TGTGCCAGCAGTGAAGTGGACAGCTACTACGAGCAGTACTTC.

Remarks on this clone: Other nucleotide sequences from this sample produce the same CDR3. The genes are TRBV11-2 and TRBJ2-5; D could derive from TRBD1 or TRBD2 (5 bases each). Germline V gives CDR1 SGHAT, CDR2 FQNNGV. V was cut by 5 bases and J by 3 bases, with 10 bases left in between. The CDR3 contains 13 residues. CDR3 in amino acids: CASSRDREETQYF. The CDR3 DNA follows: TGTGCCAGCAGCCGGGACCGAGAAGAGACCCAGTACTTC.

The chain has TRBV28 and TRBJ1-6; D call uncertain. Trimming stripped 3 bases from V and 10 bases from J, with 4 bases between. This CDR3 comprises 11 residues. Germline V CDR1 and CDR2: MDHEN, SYDVKM. CDR3: CASSFRSPLHF. CDR3 bases: TGTGCCAGCAGTTTCCGCTCACCCCTCCACTTT.

V is TRBV5-1 and J is TRBJ1-1; a possible D gene is TRBD1 (5 bases). The length of the CDR3 is 15 residues. The V gene lost 4 bases and the J gene lost 4 bases, with 17 bases spanning the gap. Germline V gene sequence: CDR1 SGHRS, CDR2 YFSETQ. The CDR3 loop is CASSPGGEGRTEAFF. Written as DNA, the CDR3 is TGCGCCAGCAGCCCTGGGGGGGAAGGGCGCACTGAAGCTTTCTTT. Based on the CDR3 plus reference TRBV5-1 and TRBJ1-1, the full variable domain is KAGVTQTPRYLIKTRGQQVTLSCSPISGHRSVSWYQQTPGQGLQFLFEYFSETQRNKGNFPGRFSGRQFSNSRSEMNVSTLELGDSALYLCASSPGGEGRTEAFFGQGTRLTVV.

The genes are TRBV6-5 and TRBJ1-5; D unresolved. Trimming removed 0 bases at V and 2 bases at J, with 11 bases between. The CDR3 consists of 16 residues. Germline V gives CDR1 MNHEY, CDR2 SVGAGI. CDR3 nucleotide sequence: TGTGCCAGCAGTTACTCTAGGGTCGAGGGCAATCAGCCCCAGCATTTT. This translates into CASSYSRVEGNQPQHF.

The chain carries TRBV27 and TRBJ2-2; tentatively, D is TRBD1 (6 bases). Per germline, CDR1 MNHEY and CDR2 SMNVEV (reference sequence). V was cut by 7 bases and J by 4 bases, with 13 bases left in between. The CDR3 loop spans 14 amino acids. The CDR3 loop is CASTPGTLTGELFF. The CDR3 DNA is TGTGCCAGCACCCCAGGGACACTCACCGGGGAGCTGTTTTTT.

V gene TRBV28 combines with J gene TRBJ2-6; D remains unclear. Trimming pared 8 bases from V and 0 bases from J, leaving 8 bases between. Germline V lookup: CDR1 MDHEN, CDR2 SYDVKM. CDR3 length equals 14 residues. The CDR3 region is CASVQSSGANVLTF. The CDR3 DNA reads TGTGCCAGCGTACAAAGCTCTGGGGCCAACGTCCTGACTTTC.